Sequencing of this TCR beta chain was carried out in a study of cytomegalovirus exposure and HLA in healthy donors. Study observations and caveats: The study assumed roughly uniform donor sequencing depth for presence/absence analyses.

Primers for the PCR totalled 60 Vbeta and 13 Jbeta. TCRdb's table, derived via immunoSEQ multiplex PCR, lists solely in-frame clones and lacks some. The data show about 160,000 clones, over 75% seen once. In regard to this clone: Its antigen is not known. The germline gene is not matched at one end of the junction; a read error may be the cause.

Germline V gene data show CDR1 as SGHDT and CDR2 as YYEEEE. The CDR3 is made up of 12 amino acids. Each donor was nominally healthy when sampled (though unrecorded immune exposures were likely). The specimen was PBMCs. The rearrangement uses TRBV5-6 and TRBJ2-7; a weak D match, TRBD1 (5 bases). The receptor was derived from a woman aged 50 to 60 in good health and CMV-seropositive. CDR3 region: CASSFSGFELHF. CDR3 in DNA: TGTGCCAGCAGCTTCTCAGGGTTTGAGTTGCACTTC. Supplemented by reference TRBV5-6 and TRBJ2-7, the full variable domain reads DAGVTQSPTHLIKTRGQQVTLRCSPKSGHDTVSWYQQALGQGPQFIFQYYEEEERQRGNFPDRFSGHQFPNYSSELNVNALLLGDSALYLCASSFSGFELHFGPGTRLTVT.